A selection of T cell receptor beta chains follows, all from one sample in a study of blood T cell repertoires in COVID-19. Measured with immunoSEQ multiplex PCR; TCRdb has only the in-frame clones, and not every one. This table holds fewer than 130,000 clones, roughly four fifths found once. Sequenced input: peripheral blood. These receptors came from a woman between 55 and 75 years old with acute or convalescent COVID-19. The CDR3 runs from the conserved cysteine through the conserved F or W.

j_call | cdr3_length | v_call | cdr3_aa
TRBJ1-4 | 14 | TRBV7-2 | CASSLGRGNEKLFF
TRBJ1-4 | 13 | TRBV18 | CASSRQGGEKLFF
TRBJ1-1 | 16 | TRBV5-1 | CASSPGTGRSNTEAFF
TRBJ1-5 | 12 | TRBV6-2/TRBV6-3 | CASSTGTQPQHF
TRBJ2-5 | 14 | TRBV2 | CASGSGGDVGTQYF
TRBJ1-5 | 15 | TRBV6-2/TRBV6-3 | CASSYGETSNQPQHF
TRBJ1-1 | 16 | TRBV7-8 | CASSQPPGQGNTEAFF
TRBJ1-1 | 15 | TRBV4-2 | CASSRRTSWDTEAFF
TRBJ1-1 | 14 | TRBV28 | CASSYSGGWAEAFF
TRBJ2-3 | 15 | TRBV10-3 | CAISGDSPSTDTQYF
TRBJ1-1 | 14 | TRBV6-5 | CASSYLGMNTEAFF
TRBJ2-3 | 16 | TRBV5-1 | CASSAGTGLSTDTQYF
TRBJ1-4 | 16 | TRBV28 | CASSWQQSGAKEKLFF
TRBJ1-1 | 16 | TRBV19 | CASTARRYRPNTEAFF
TRBJ2-3 | 18 | TRBV9 | CASGGAPGGMSNSDTQYF
TRBJ2-7 | 13 | TRBV30 | CAWWRRGSYEQYF
TRBJ2-1 | 13 | TRBV3-1/TRBV3-2 | CASSRQLAGRQFF
TRBJ2-1 | 16 | TRBV7-3 | CASSPRGVASYNEQFF
TRBJ1-6 | 14 | TRBV6-1 | CASSETRGLSPLHF
TRBJ2-7 | 14 | TRBV5-4 | CASSSGTGVGEQYF
TRBJ1-3 | 16 | TRBV2 | CASKSGSGLSGNTIYF
TRBJ1-5 | 12 | TRBV19 | CASRSGNQPQHF
TRBJ1-4 | 15 | TRBV6-5 | CASSYSGVGAEKLFF
TRBJ2-3 | 14 | TRBV6-5 | CASSYSYNIDTQYF
TRBJ1-2 | 14 | TRBV5-4 | CASAAAGRIYGYTF
TRBJ1-2 | 13 | TRBV2 | CASSERSFLGYTF
TRBJ2-1 | 16 | TRBV6-5 | CASSYSMTSGVNEQFF
TRBJ2-2 | 12 | TRBV29-1 | CPTDPSTGELFF
TRBJ1-2 | 16 | TRBV6-1 | CASSDRGRGTAYGYTF
TRBJ1-5 | 14 | TRBV30 | CAWSETVENQPQHF
TRBJ1-4 | 17 | TRBV2 | CASSEARPEATNEKLFF
TRBJ2-7 | 13 | TRBV19 | CASSIEGGGEQYF
TRBJ2-3 | 16 | TRBV9 | CASSPQLAGESDTQYF
TRBJ2-1 | 16 | TRBV5-1 | CASSLSGGGGQAEQFF
TRBJ2-3 | 16 | TRBV4-2 | CASSQDSGDPTDTQYF
TRBJ2-5 | 14 | TRBV28 | CASSRQVAQETQYF
TRBJ2-7 | 13 | TRBV9 | CASSFGTSDEQYF
TRBJ1-5 | 14 | TRBV27 | CASSGGTGYQPQHF
TRBJ2-2 | 14 | TRBV9 | CASSVVGQDGELFF
TRBJ2-6 | 20 | TRBV19 | CASTPGWERMLLSGANVLTF
TRBJ1-5 | 15 | TRBV28 | CASSLGQGVYQPQHF
TRBJ1-2 | 13 | TRBV5-6 | CASSLDRVAGYTF
TRBJ1-2 | 17 | TRBV19 | CASSPGGSEGQTYGYTF
TRBJ2-7 | 13 | TRBV12-5 | CASGHDTSYEQYF
TRBJ2-5 | 13 | TRBV12-3/TRBV12-4 | CASRDSGQETQYF
TRBJ1-2 | 15 | TRBV7-2 | CASSLAVRAGYGYTF
TRBJ2-4 | 15 | TRBV7-2 | CASSLGRGPQNIQYF
TRBJ1-2 | 15 | TRBV7-9 | CASSDLTGSLYGYTF
TRBJ1-2 | 13 | TRBV12-3/TRBV12-4 | CASSLNSNYGYTF
TRBJ1-2 | 15 | TRBV28 | CASSLSPQVSGGYTF
TRBJ2-2 | 12 | TRBV7-3 | CASSLQTGELFF
TRBJ2-1 | 16 | TRBV4-1 | CASSSTTRGDYNEQFF
TRBJ1-5 | 15 | TRBV28 | CASRLRFSGHQPQHF